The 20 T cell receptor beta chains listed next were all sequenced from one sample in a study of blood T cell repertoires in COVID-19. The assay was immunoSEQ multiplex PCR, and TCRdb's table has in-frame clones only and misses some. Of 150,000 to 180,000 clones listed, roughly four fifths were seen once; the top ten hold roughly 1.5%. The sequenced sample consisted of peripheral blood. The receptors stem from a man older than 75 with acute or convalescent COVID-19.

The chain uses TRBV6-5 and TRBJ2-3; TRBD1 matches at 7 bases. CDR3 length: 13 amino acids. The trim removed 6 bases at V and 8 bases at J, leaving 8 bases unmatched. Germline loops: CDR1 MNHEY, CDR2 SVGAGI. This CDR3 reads CASRRDSLTTQYF. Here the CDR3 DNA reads TGTGCCAGCAGAAGGGACAGCCTCACTACGCAGTATTTT.

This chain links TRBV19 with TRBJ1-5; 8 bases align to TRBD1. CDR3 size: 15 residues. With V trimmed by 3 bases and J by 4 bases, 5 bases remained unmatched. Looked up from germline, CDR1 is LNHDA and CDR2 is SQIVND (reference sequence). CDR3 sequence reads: CASSIGRTGNQPQHF. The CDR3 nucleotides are TGTGCCAGTAGTATCGGTCGGACAGGGAATCAGCCCCAGCATTTT.

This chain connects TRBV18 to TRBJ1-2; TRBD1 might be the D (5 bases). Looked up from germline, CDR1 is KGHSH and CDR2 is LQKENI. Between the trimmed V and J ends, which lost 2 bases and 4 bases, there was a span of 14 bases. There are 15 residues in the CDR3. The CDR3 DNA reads TGTGCCAGCTCACCAGTGGCGGGGGGTGGCTATGGCTACACCTTC. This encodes CASSPVAGGGYGYTF.

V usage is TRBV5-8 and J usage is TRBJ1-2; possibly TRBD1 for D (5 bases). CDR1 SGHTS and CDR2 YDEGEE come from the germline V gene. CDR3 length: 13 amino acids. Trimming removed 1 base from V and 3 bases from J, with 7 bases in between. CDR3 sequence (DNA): TGTGCCAGCAGCTTGCGGGACTACTATGGCTACACCTTC. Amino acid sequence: CASSLRDYYGYTF.

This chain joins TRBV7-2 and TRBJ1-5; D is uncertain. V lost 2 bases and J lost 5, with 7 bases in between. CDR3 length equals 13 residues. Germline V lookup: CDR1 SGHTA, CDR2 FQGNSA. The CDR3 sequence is CASSLWRDQPQHF. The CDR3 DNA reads TGTGCCAGCAGCTTATGGAGGGATCAGCCCCAGCATTTT.

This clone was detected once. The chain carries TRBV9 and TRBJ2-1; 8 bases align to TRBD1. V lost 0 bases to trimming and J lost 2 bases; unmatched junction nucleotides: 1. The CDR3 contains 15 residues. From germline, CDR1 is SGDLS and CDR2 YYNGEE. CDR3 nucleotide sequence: TGTGCCAGCAGCGTAGCGGGACAGGCCTACAATGAGCAGTTCTTC. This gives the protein CASSVAGQAYNEQFF.

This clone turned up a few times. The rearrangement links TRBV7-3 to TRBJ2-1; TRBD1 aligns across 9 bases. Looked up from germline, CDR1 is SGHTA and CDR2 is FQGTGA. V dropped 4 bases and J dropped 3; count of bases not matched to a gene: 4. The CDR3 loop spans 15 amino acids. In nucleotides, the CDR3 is TGTGCCAGCAGCTCACAGGGGGCCCGCTACAATGAGCAGTTCTTC. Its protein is CASSSQGARYNEQFF. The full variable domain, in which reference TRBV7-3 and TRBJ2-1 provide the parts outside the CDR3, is GAGVSQTPSNKVTEKGKYVELRCDPISGHTALYWYRQSLGQGPEFLIYFQGTGAADDSGLPNDRFFAVRPEGSVSTLKIQRTERGDSAVYLCASSSQGARYNEQFFGPGTRLTVL.

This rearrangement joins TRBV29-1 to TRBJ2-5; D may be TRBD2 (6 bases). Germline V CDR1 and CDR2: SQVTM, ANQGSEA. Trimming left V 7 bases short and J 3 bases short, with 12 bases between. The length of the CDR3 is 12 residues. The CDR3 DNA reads TGCAGCGCTGGGGCGGGGAAAGAGACCCAGTACTTC. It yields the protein CSAGAGKETQYF.

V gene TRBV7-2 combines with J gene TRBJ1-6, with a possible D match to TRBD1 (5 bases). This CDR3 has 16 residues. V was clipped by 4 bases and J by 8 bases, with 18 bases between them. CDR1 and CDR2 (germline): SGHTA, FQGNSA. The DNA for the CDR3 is TGTGCCAGCAGCTCGAACGGGATCGGGGGGGATTCACCCCTCCACTTT. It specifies CASSSNGIGGDSPLHF.

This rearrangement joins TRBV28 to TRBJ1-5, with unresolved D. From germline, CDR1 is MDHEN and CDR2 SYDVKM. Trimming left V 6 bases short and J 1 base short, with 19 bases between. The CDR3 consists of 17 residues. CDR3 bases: TGTGCCAGCAGCCCGGGAAGGATGGAGTTGAGCAATCAGCCCCAGCATTTT. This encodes CASSPGRMELSNQPQHF.

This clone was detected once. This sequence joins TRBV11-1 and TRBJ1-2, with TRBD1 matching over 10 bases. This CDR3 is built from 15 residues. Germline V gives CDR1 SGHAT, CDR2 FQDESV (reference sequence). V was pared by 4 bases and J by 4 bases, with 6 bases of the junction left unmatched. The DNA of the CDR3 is TGTGCCAGCAGCTACGGGACAGGGGATCCCTATGGCTACACCTTC. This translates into CASSYGTGDPYGYTF. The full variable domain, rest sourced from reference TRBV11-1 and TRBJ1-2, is EAEVAQSPRYKITEKSQAVAFWCDPISGHATLYWYRQILGQGPELLVQFQDESVVDDSQLPKDRFSAERLKGVDSTLKIQPAELGDSAMYLCASSYGTGDPYGYTFGSGTRLTVV.

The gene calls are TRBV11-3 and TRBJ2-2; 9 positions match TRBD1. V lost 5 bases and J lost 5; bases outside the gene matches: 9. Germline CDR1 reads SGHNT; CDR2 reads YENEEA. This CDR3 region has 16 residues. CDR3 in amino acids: CASSPLTGGSTGELFF. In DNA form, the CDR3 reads TGTGCCAGCAGCCCTTTGACAGGGGGAAGTACCGGGGAGCTGTTTTTT.

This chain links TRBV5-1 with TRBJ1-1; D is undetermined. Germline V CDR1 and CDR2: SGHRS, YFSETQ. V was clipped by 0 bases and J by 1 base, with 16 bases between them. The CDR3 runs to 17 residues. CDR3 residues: CASSLVGLRGQNTEAFF. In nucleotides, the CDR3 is TGCGCCAGCAGCTTGGTAGGTCTACGAGGGCAGAACACTGAAGCTTTCTTT.

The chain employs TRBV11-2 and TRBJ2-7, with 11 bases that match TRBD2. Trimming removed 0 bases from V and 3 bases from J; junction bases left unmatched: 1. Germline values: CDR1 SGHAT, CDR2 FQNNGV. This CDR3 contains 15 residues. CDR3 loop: CASSLDLAGGYEQYF. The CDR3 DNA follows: TGTGCCAGCAGCTTAGATCTAGCGGGGGGCTACGAGCAGTACTTC.

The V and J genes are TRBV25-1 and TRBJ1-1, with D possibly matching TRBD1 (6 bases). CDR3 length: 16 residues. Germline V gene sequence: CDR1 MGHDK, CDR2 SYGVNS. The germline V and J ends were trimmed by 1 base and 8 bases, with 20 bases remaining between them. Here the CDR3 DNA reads TGTGCCAGCAGTGAATCCGTAGGCAGGGGCAGCCTCGAAGCTTTCTTT. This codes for CASSESVGRGSLEAFF.

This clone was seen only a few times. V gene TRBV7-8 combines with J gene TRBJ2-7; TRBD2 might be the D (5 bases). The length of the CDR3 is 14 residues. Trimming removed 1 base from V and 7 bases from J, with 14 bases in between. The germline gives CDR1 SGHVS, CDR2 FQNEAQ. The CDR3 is CASSLGEGPLEQYV. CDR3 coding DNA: TGTGCCAGCAGCTTAGGAGAGGGCCCCCTGGAGCAGTACGTC.

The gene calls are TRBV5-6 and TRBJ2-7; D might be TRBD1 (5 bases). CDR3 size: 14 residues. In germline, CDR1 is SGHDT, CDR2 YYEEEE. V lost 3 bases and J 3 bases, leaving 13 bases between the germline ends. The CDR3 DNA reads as TGTGCCAGCAGCTCTACCGACAGATACTACGAGCAGTACTTC. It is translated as CASSSTDRYYEQYF.

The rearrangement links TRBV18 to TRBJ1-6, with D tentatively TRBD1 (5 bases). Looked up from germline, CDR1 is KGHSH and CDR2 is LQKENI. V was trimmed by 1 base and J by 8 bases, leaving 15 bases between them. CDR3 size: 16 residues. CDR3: CASSPQAAGSYSPLHF. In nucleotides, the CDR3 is TGTGCCAGCTCACCACAGGCGGCAGGGTCTTATTCACCCCTCCACTTT. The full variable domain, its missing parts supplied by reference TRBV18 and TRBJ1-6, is NAGVMQNPRHLVRRRGQEARLRCSPMKGHSHVYWYRQLPEEGLKFMVYLQKENIIDESGMPKERFSAEFPKEGPSILRIQQVVRGDSAAYFCASSPQAAGSYSPLHFGNGTRLTVT.

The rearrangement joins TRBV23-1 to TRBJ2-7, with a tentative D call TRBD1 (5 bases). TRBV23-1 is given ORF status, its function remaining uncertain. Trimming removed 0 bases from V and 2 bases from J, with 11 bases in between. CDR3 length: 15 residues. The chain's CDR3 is CASSQSQGLAYEQYF. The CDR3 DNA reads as TGCGCCAGCAGTCAATCCCAGGGTTTAGCCTACGAGCAGTACTTC.

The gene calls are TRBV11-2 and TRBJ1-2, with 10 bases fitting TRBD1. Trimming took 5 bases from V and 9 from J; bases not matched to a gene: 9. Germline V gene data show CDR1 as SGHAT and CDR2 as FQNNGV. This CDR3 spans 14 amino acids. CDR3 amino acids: CASSSGTGERRYTF. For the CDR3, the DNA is TGTGCCAGCAGCAGCGGGACAGGGGAGAGGCGCTACACCTTC.